The sequence of this TCR beta chain was determined in a study of blood T cell repertoires in COVID-19 (dated by TCRdb to about 2020). In the study overall: Collaborator samples came from the United States, Italy and Spain and covered acute and convalescent phases of COVID-19. The material from the prospective study consisted of cDNA or gDNA derived from T cells, B-cell-depleted T cells, or PBMCs. Subjects who had been exposed to COVID-19, were actively infected with it, or had recovered from it provided the deeply sampled blood TCRbeta repertoires that made up the dataset. The repertoires were released in a freely available public database intended as a resource for research on the immune response to SARS-CoV-2. Samples came from the ongoing ImmuneRACE study (first 160 participants) plus 1,254 subjects from 6 global collaborators. Sample metadata almost always included a de-identified subject ID, COVID-19 status, age in years and sex. Where HLA class I and class II types were available, the types were taken from metadata supplied by the sample provider, not from assay-based typing.

Broad study findings and their caveats: Clinical and demographic metadata were provided uncurated, with the amount varying by source and participant.

For this clone: Its antigen target is currently unknown. Base-call qualities are not available, and no considerably larger clone is one nucleotide away.

Whole blood was collected in K2EDTA tubes by collaborating institutions according to the institutions' own protocols. For TCRbeta analysis, collaborators shipped samples as frozen whole blood, isolated PBMCs, or DNA extracted from either of those sample types. CDR1 and CDR2 (KGHSH, LQKENI) derive from the germline V gene. Deletion took 2 bases off V and 4 bases off J, with a span of 11 bases between the germline ends. The CDR3 holds 14 amino acids from the cysteine to the phenylalanine. Only the CDR3 region is kept as DNA, spanning 42 bases read in frame from base 1. TCRbeta CDR3 regions were amplified from genomic DNA by means of the immunoSEQ Assay, a bias-controlled multiplex PCR. The paper's data handling went like this. Within the assay, amplification of reference gene primers was used to estimate how many nucleated cells each sample contained. To quantify the absolute abundance of each unique TCRbeta CDR3 rearrangement, sequence reads were collapsed and filtered. Productive Simpson clonality was computed per sample as the square root of Simpson's diversity index over productive rearrangements. TCRdb took over this immuneACCESS table, retaining in-frame rearrangements with V and J assigned. Such tables are incomplete; in checked studies, under half of the missing clones stem from an unresolved V gene, and the remainder is unexplained. The V and J calls and clone size were taken over from that table, and D and trimming were inferred from the DNA. Recorded for this sample are 90,000 to 130,000 clones; about 70% of them occurred a single time. In total, the top ten clones hold about 7.1% of the sample.

The source of this sequence is a woman aged 55-70 years with acute or convalescent COVID-19. The sequence joins TRBV18 to TRBJ1-2, and perhaps TRBD1 as D gene, on 5 matching bases. What was sequenced was peripheral blood. The CDR3 region has the sequence CASSPEDIPYGYTF. The nucleotide sequence is given as TGTGCCAGCTCACCAGAGGACATACCCTATGGCTACACCTTC.